This passage covers 26 T cell receptor beta chains from one sample sequenced in a study of blood T cells in healthy people across ages. Next came a second PCR, run for about 6 to 12 cycles, which used a sample-barcoded 5' primer along with a J-beta primer mix. TCRdb reprocessed the 5' RACE reads via MiXCR and lists one record per CDR3 protein. The sample contains roughly 1,500,000 distinct CDR3 sequences, about 40% of which appear only once. The specimen was blood. The receptor source for this set is a woman aged 18-29 years in good health.

The genes are TRBV27 and TRBJ1-4, with TRBD1 matching 9 bases. The germline gives CDR1 MNHEY, CDR2 SMNVEV (reference sequence). V shed 3 bases, J shed 9 bases, and the junction held 8 bases outside the gene matches. This CDR3 region has 15 residues. CDR3 nucleotide sequence: TGTGCCAGCAGTTTGGTAGGGACAGGGATGAAAAAACTGTTTTTT. It codes for CASSLVGTGMKKLFF. Drawing the rest from reference TRBV27 and TRBJ1-4, the complete variable domain is EAQVTQNPRYLITVTGKKLTVTCSQNMNHEYMSWYRQDPGLGLRQIYYSMNVEVTDKGDVPEGYKVSRKEKRNFPLILESPSPNQTSLYFCASSLVGTGMKKLFFGSGTQLSVL.

This clonotype occurred a few times. The V call is TRBV5-1, the J call TRBJ2-1; the D gene is possibly TRBD2 (6 bases). The CDR3 consists of 15 residues. In germline, CDR1 is SGHRS, CDR2 YFSETQ. V was pared by 1 base and J by 7 bases, with 15 bases between. CDR3 sequence: CASSLRSSGVNEQFF. DNA for the CDR3: TGCGCCAGCAGCTTGCGCAGCTCGGGGGTGAATGAGCAGTTCTTC.

V usage is TRBV6-6 and J usage is TRBJ2-5, with D maybe TRBD1 (6 bases). The J call may be wrong; the DNA end is better matched by TRBJ2-7. The CDR3 loop spans 12 amino acids. Germline CDR1 and CDR2: MNHNY and SVGAGI (reference sequence). CDR3 residues: CASSYQGNEQYF. CDR3 nucleotide sequence: TGTGCCAGCAGTTACCAGGGGAACGAGCAGTACTTC.

This clonotype appeared many times. V and J are TRBV11-1 and TRBJ1-2, with 7 bases fitting TRBD1. V trimming: 5 bases; J trimming: 2 bases; junction bases outside the gene matches: 5. Per the germline V gene, CDR1 is SGHAT and CDR2 is FQDESV (reference sequence). The CDR3 runs to 14 residues. CDR3 in DNA: TGTGCCAGCAGCGGCAGACAGGGAAACTATGGCTACACCTTC. Its protein is CASSGRQGNYGYTF. The full variable domain, rest sourced from reference TRBV11-1 and TRBJ1-2, is EAEVAQSPRYKITEKSQAVAFWCDPISGHATLYWYRQILGQGPELLVQFQDESVVDDSQLPKDRFSAERLKGVDSTLKIQPAELGDSAMYLCASSGRQGNYGYTFGSGTRLTVV.

This chain links TRBV4-1 with TRBJ2-3; 9 positions agree with TRBD2. Germline assignment: CDR1 MGHRA and CDR2 YSYEKL. V shed 0 bases, J shed 0 bases, and the junction held 7 bases outside the gene matches. The CDR3 has 18 residues. This chain's CDR3 is CASSQDPPSGTSTDTQYF. The CDR3 DNA reads TGCGCCAGCAGCCAAGATCCGCCTAGCGGGACTAGCACAGATACGCAGTATTTT.

This clonotype is a singleton in its sample. The chain employs TRBV6-1 and TRBJ1-1, with D possibly matching TRBD1 (5 bases). V lost 6 bases to trimming and J lost 0 bases, with 11 bases between them. The germline gives CDR1 MNHNS, CDR2 SASEGT. CDR3 length equals 14 residues. CDR3 nucleotide sequence: TGTGCCAGCAGGGAGCCAGGGTTGAACACTGAAGCTTTCTTT. Encoded protein: CASREPGLNTEAFF.

A few counts support this clonotype. The V and J genes are TRBV2 and TRBJ2-5, with a tentative D call TRBD1 (5 bases). The CDR3 spans 12 residues. Trimming shortened V by 3 bases and J by 13 bases, and 15 bases separated the two germline ends. Germline values: CDR1 SNHLY, CDR2 FYNNEI. The CDR3 region is CASSDEYPRGYF. For the CDR3, the DNA is TGTGCCAGCAGTGATGAGTATCCTAGGGGGTACTTC.

The chain joins TRBV15 to TRBJ2-1; no firm D call. V shed 8 bases and J shed 3 bases, with 14 bases lying between them. CDR3 length equals 14 residues. Looked up from germline, CDR1 is LNHNV and CDR2 is YYDKDF (reference sequence). CDR3 in amino acids: CATSMAASYNEQFF. The CDR3 DNA reads TGTGCCACCTCTATGGCAGCTAGCTACAATGAGCAGTTCTTC.

There are a few counts of this clonotype. The chain employs TRBV2 and TRBJ2-7; 10 nucleotides align to TRBD1. The J segment lost 0 bases and the V segment lost 5 bases, leaving 7 bases of the junction unmatched. The CDR3 has 16 amino acids. Per the germline V gene, CDR1 is SNHLY and CDR2 is FYNNEI. CDR3 in amino acids: CASSRMGTGVSYEQYF. CDR3 bases: TGTGCCAGCAGTCGCATGGGGACAGGGGTCTCCTACGAGCAGTACTTC.

This chain connects TRBV30 to TRBJ1-2, with D perhaps TRBD1 (6 bases). Trimming stripped 4 bases from V and 8 bases from J, with 11 bases between. The CDR3 is made up of 11 amino acids. Germline V lookup: CDR1 GTSNPN, CDR2 SVGIG (reference sequence). Here the CDR3 DNA reads TGTGCCTGGATACTGGGGGGCGGCTACACCTTC. It encodes CAWILGGGYTF.

The chain has TRBV7-8 and TRBJ1-2, with D possibly being TRBD1 (5 bases). V was pared by 5 bases and J by 4 bases, with 17 bases between. The CDR3 is 15 amino acids. Germline CDR1 reads SGHVS; CDR2 reads FQNEAQ. CDR3 DNA sequence: TGTGCCAGCAGCCCCCGAGGGGAGAGCTTCTATGGCTACACCTTC. This translates into CASSPRGESFYGYTF.

This chain links TRBV7-2 with TRBJ2-1; tentatively, D is TRBD2 (6 bases). V dropped 5 bases and J dropped 7 bases, with 18 bases sitting between them. This CDR3 spans 15 amino acids. Germline assignment: CDR1 SGHTA and CDR2 FQGNSA. The CDR3 sequence is CASSGRGTPLNEQFF. CDR3 DNA: TGTGCCAGCAGCGGACGGGGGACTCCTTTGAATGAGCAGTTCTTC.

The chain couples TRBV2 to TRBJ2-7; 8 nucleotides agree with TRBD1. V lost 6 bases, J lost 7 bases, and 5 bases stayed unmatched. The CDR3 loop spans 12 amino acids. The V gene's germline CDR1 is SNHLY and CDR2 FYNNEI. CDR3 amino acids: CASRTGDREQYF. In DNA, the CDR3 is TGTGCCAGCAGGACAGGGGATCGGGAGCAGTACTTC.

The rearrangement uses TRBV6-1 and TRBJ2-6; D is perhaps TRBD2 (5 bases). The germline gives CDR1 MNHNS, CDR2 SASEGT. This CDR3 is built from 15 residues. Trimming shortened V by 6 bases and J by 0 bases, and 9 bases separated the two germline ends. CDR3 coding DNA: TGTGCCAGCAGGACGGGGAACTCTGGGGCCAACGTCCTGACTTTC. This gives the protein CASRTGNSGANVLTF.

This chain joins TRBV25-1 and TRBJ1-6; no clear D gene. The CDR3 is made up of 13 amino acids. Trimming left V 4 bases short and J 8 bases short, with 9 bases between. CDR1 MGHDK and CDR2 SYGVNS come from the germline V gene. The CDR3 bases are TGTGCCAGCAGTGGGGGTAGGTATTCACCCCTCCACTTT. Its protein product is CASSGGRYSPLHF.

The chain employs TRBV6-4 and TRBJ2-7; perhaps TRBD1 as D (6 bases). Trimming removed 5 bases from V and 3 bases from J, with 20 bases in between. The germline V gene encodes CDR1 MRHNA and CDR2 SNTAGT. The CDR3 is made up of 16 amino acids. As DNA, the CDR3 is TGTGCCAGCAGTAACCTATACAGGGTTCTAATCTACGAGCAGTACTTC. Its protein is CASSNLYRVLIYEQYF.

J is TRBJ1-2 and V is TRBV29-1, with D perhaps TRBD1 (5 bases). V was pared by 7 bases and J by 8 bases, with 20 bases between. The CDR3 consists of 13 residues. Per germline, CDR1 SQVTM and CDR2 ANQGSEA. CDR3 loop: CSESGGGGSGYTF. The CDR3 bases are TGCAGCGAGAGTGGCGGGGGTGGGAGCGGCTACACCTTC.

This sequence joins TRBV20-1 and TRBJ2-3, with 11 bases lining up with TRBD2. Germline V gene sequence: CDR1 DFQATT, CDR2 SNEGSKA (reference sequence). This CDR3 has 15 amino acids. V was clipped by 6 bases and J by 1 base; unmatched bases: 6. The CDR3 region has the DNA TGCAGTGCCGCCACTAGCGGGGGACGCACAGATACGCAGTATTTT. It encodes CSAATSGGRTDTQYF.

The rearrangement uses TRBV30 and TRBJ1-1; D ambiguous. The germline gives CDR1 GTSNPN, CDR2 SVGIG (reference sequence). Between the trimmed V and J ends, which lost 0 bases and 1 base, there was a span of 6 bases. CDR3 length: 13 amino acids. The CDR3 protein is CAWSVRTNTEAFF. The CDR3 bases are TGTGCCTGGAGTGTACGGACGAACACTGAAGCTTTCTTT.

V is TRBV10-3 and J is TRBJ1-2; no clear D gene. The CDR3 extends over 13 amino acids. Germline values: CDR1 ENHRY, CDR2 SYGVKD. V lost 0 bases and J lost 4, with 6 bases in between. In nucleotides, the CDR3 is TGTGCCATCAGTGAGTCTCCGTCCTATGGCTACACCTTC. Its protein is CAISESPSYGYTF.

This chain uses TRBV4-1 with TRBJ1-4, with 7 bases aligning to TRBD1. The CDR3 sequence is 16 residues long. The germline V gene has CDR1 MGHRA and CDR2 YSYEKL. Trimming at V came to 2 bases and at J to 4 bases, leaving 7 bases not matched to a gene. The CDR3 sequence is CASSQIRQGGNEKLFF. For the CDR3, the DNA is TGCGCCAGCAGCCAAATCCGACAGGGTGGTAATGAAAAACTGTTTTTT.

This clonotype has ten or more counts. This chain links TRBV20-1 with TRBJ2-5; D not resolved. The germline V gene encodes CDR1 DFQATT and CDR2 SNEGSKA (reference sequence). This CDR3 has 13 residues. The V and J ends lost 0 bases and 2 bases respectively, with 7 bases between them. As DNA, the CDR3 is TGCAGTGCTAGAGATTTATCGCAAGAGACCCAGTACTTC. Residues: CSARDLSQETQYF.

V gene TRBV5-1 combines with J gene TRBJ2-1; D is undetermined. V lost 1 base, J lost 5 bases, and 10 bases lay in between. CDR3 length: 14 amino acids. CDR1 and CDR2 (germline): SGHRS, YFSETQ. The CDR3 protein is CASSLLSIDNEQFF. The CDR3 nucleotides read TGCGCCAGCAGCTTGCTTAGTATTGACAATGAGCAGTTCTTC.

About this clonotype itself: Germline and junction disagree at one end, which may indicate a read error. This chain uses TRBV6-5 with TRBJ1-2; D not resolved. Germline CDR1 MNHEY, CDR2 SVGAGI. The CDR3 has 11 amino acids. Here the CDR3 DNA reads TGTGCCAACAGTTCTCCCTATGGCTACACCTTC. Protein product: CANSSPYGYTF.

This chain connects TRBV20-1 to TRBJ1-1, with D hard to call. Germline CDR1 is DFQATT and CDR2 is SNEGSKA (reference sequence). This CDR3 has 12 residues. Trimming left V 6 bases short and J 5 bases short, with 13 bases between. The CDR3 DNA sequence: TGCAGTGCCTCACGGGAAAGGACTGAAGCTTTCTTT. It translates to CSASRERTEAFF.

This chain joins TRBV3-1 and TRBJ1-2; D remains ambiguous. V gave up 0 bases and J gave up 3 bases, with 11 bases separating them. CDR3 length: 15 residues. Germline V gene data show CDR1 as LGHDT and CDR2 as YNNKEL (reference sequence). CDR3 loop: CASSQDIRTDYGYTF. Here the CDR3 DNA reads TGTGCCAGCAGCCAAGATATTAGGACGGACTATGGCTACACCTTC.